This is a list of T cell receptor beta chains from one sample in a study of T cell changes during pregnancy in multiple sclerosis. Only in-frame clones appear in the TCRdb table, and some are missing; sequencing was by immunoSEQ multiplex PCR. Counted here are about 40,000 clones, about 90% occurring once; the ten biggest clones make up around 0.8%. The sequencing here drew on CD4+ T cells from peripheral blood mononuclear cells, taken before pregnancy. The receptor set was obtained from a female donor with multiple sclerosis, enrolled in a pregnancy study. The CDR3 runs from the conserved cysteine through the conserved F or W. D genes are given only for firm matches. Rows give clone size only sometimes, using once, few, many, or a class for an expanded clone.

D gene	J gene	clone size	V gene	CDR3 DNA	CDR3 protein
TRBD1	TRBJ1-3	few	TRBV7-2	TGTGCCAGCAGCTCGGAGGGGGCAGGAGGAAACACCATATATTTT	CASSSEGAGGNTIYF
NA	TRBJ2-3	once	TRBV18	TGTGCCAGCTCACCCGGGGGATATACGCAGTATTTT	CASSPGGYTQYF
NA	TRBJ1-1	few	TRBV11-3	TGTGCCAGCAGCTCAGGACAGCTCAACACTGAAGCTTTCTTT	CASSSGQLNTEAFF
TRBD1	TRBJ2-5	NA	TRBV27	TGTGCCAGCAGTTTCCGGAAGTCCGGGACAGGGGGTTTAGAGACCCAGTACTTC	CASSFRKSGTGGLETQYF
TRBD2	TRBJ2-7	once	TRBV27	TGTGCCAGCAGTTTATCGGGCGGGAGCTTGTACGAGCAGTACTTC	CASSLSGGSLYEQYF
TRBD1	TRBJ1-5	once	TRBV4-3	TGCGCCAGCAGCCAAGAGCCCAGGGGGCAGCCCCAGCATTTT	CASSQEPRGQPQHF
TRBD1	TRBJ2-2	once	TRBV18	TGTGCCAGCTCACTAACCGGGACAGGGGCACCCGGGGAGCTGTTTTTT	CASSLTGTGAPGELFF
NA	TRBJ2-1	NA	TRBV4-3	TGCGCCAGCAGCCAAGATCATACTACCTACAATGAGCAGTTCTTC	CASSQDHTTYNEQFF
NA	TRBJ1-2	once	TRBV10-2	TGCGCCAGCAGTGAAGGGGTTCATGGCTACACCTTC	CASSEGVHGYTF
TRBD1	TRBJ2-7	NA	TRBV19	TGTGCCAGTAGTATAACGGGACAGGGAACCCACGAGCAGTACTTC	CASSITGQGTHEQYF
TRBD1	TRBJ2-7	NA	TRBV5-1	TGCGCCAGCAGCTTGTGGGACAGAAGATCCGTCATCCCCTACGAGCAGTACTTC	CASSLWDRRSVIPYEQYF
TRBD1	TRBJ1-2	NA	TRBV2	TGTGCCAGCAGTGGGTGGGAGGACAGGGCCTCCTATGGCTACACCTTC	CASSGWEDRASYGYTF
TRBD2	TRBJ2-1	NA	TRBV7-2	TGTGCCAGCAGCCTAAGGACTAGTCGTAGAGATGAGCAGTTCTTC	CASSLRTSRRDEQFF
TRBD1	TRBJ1-6	NA	TRBV27	TGTGCCAGCAGGAGACAGGGGAGTTTTAGTAATTCACCCCTCCACTTT	CASRRQGSFSNSPLHF
NA	TRBJ2-1	NA	TRBV28	TGTGCCAGCAGTACTACCCTCGTCTACAATGAGCAGTTCTTC	CASSTTLVYNEQFF
NA	TRBJ2-2	NA	TRBV11-3	TGTGCCAGCAGCCTGGGCGCCGGGGAGCTGTTTTTT	CASSLGAGELFF
TRBD2	TRBJ2-1	once	TRBV15	TGTGCCACCTCCCGGGAGGCCAATGAGCAGTTCTTC	CATSREANEQFF
NA	TRBJ1-1	NA	TRBV6-5	TGTGCCAGCAATCCCGACAGGTTGAACACTGAAGCTTTCTTT	CASNPDRLNTEAFF
TRBD1	TRBJ2-4	NA	TRBV18	TGTGCCAGCTCACCGACAGGGGACAGGAGGTCCATTCAGTACTTC	CASSPTGDRRSIQYF
TRBD1	TRBJ1-5	NA	TRBV6-4	TGTGCCAGCTTAGGGACAGGGCATAATCATAGCAATCAGCCCCAGCATTTT	CASLGTGHNHSNQPQHF
TRBD1	TRBJ2-7	NA	TRBV10-2	TGCGCCAGCAGTGAGCTTCCAGGGGGCGAGGGGGAGCAGTACTTC	CASSELPGGEGEQYF
NA	TRBJ2-5	NA	TRBV27	TGTGCCAGCAGTAGCGGGCAGACCGACCAAGAGACCCAGTACTTC	CASSSGQTDQETQYF
NA	TRBJ2-3	NA	TRBV7-7	TGTGCTAGCAGCTCCTTTGGCGCGGGGGATACGCAGTATTTT	CASSSFGAGDTQYF
TRBD1	TRBJ2-7	NA	TRBV28	TGTGCCAGCAGTTTAGGTCGTCAGGGGGTACACGAGCAGTACTTC	CASSLGRQGVHEQYF
TRBD1	TRBJ2-3	NA	TRBV2	TGTGCCAGCAGTGATGCCCGACAGGGTACGCAGTATTTT	CASSDARQGTQYF
TRBD2	TRBJ2-1	NA	TRBV5-1	TGCGCCAGCACAAATGGACTAGCGGGGACATTCTCCTACAATGAGCAGTTCTTC	CASTNGLAGTFSYNEQFF
NA	TRBJ2-1	NA	TRBV4-1	TGCGCCAGCAGCCAAGATTCAGGGGTTTTTGAGCAGTTCTTC	CASSQDSGVFEQFF
TRBD2	TRBJ2-2	NA	TRBV5-4	TGTGCCAGCACCCCGGGGCTAGCGGGAGACACCGGGGAGCTGTTTTTT	CASTPGLAGDTGELFF
NA	TRBJ2-7	NA	TRBV7-2	TGTGCCAGCAGCCCTAGCTCCTACGAGCAGTACTTC	CASSPSSYEQYF
TRBD2	TRBJ2-3	NA	TRBV4-2	TGTGCCAGCAGCCCGGACGGACTAGCGGGAGAAGATACGCAGTATTTT	CASSPDGLAGEDTQYF
NA	TRBJ2-7	NA	TRBV27	TGTGCCAGCAGTTCCAGGGGTTCGACCTACGAGCAGTACTTC	CASSSRGSTYEQYF
NA	TRBJ1-2	once	TRBV28	TGTGCCAGCAGCTCACCCGGGGAAGGTGACCCTTTTGGCTACACCTTC	CASSSPGEGDPFGYTF
TRBD2	TRBJ2-3	NA	TRBV19	TGTGCCAGTAGGGGGACTACTAGCACAGATACGCAGTATTTT	CASRGTTSTDTQYF
NA	TRBJ1-1	NA	TRBV27	TGTGCCAGCAGTTTGGGGGGGAACACTGAAGCTTTCTTT	CASSLGGNTEAFF
TRBD1	TRBJ1-1	once	TRBV19	TGTGCCAGTAGTACGACAGGGAACATGAACACTGAAGCTTTCTTT	CASSTTGNMNTEAFF
NA	TRBJ1-1	NA	TRBV5-1	TGCGCCAGCAGCTTGAGCCAGGGGAACACTGAAGCTTTCTTT	CASSLSQGNTEAFF
NA	TRBJ2-2	NA	TRBV12-5	TGTGCTAGTGGTTTGGTGATGACAGCCCAGGGCACCGGGGAGCTGTTTTTT	CASGLVMTAQGTGELFF
NA	TRBJ2-3	NA	TRBV6-4	TGTGCCAGCAGCCCCTTTTCTGTCGGGGCAGATACGCAGTATTTT	CASSPFSVGADTQYF
NA	TRBJ1-2	NA	TRBV2	TGTGCCAGCAGTGAGGACAGAAACTATGGCTACACCTTC	CASSEDRNYGYTF
TRBD2	TRBJ2-7	NA	TRBV10-3	TGTGCCATCAGTGAGTCTGGGACTAGTTACGAGCAGTACTTC	CAISESGTSYEQYF
NA	TRBJ2-3	NA	TRBV7-8	TGTGCCAGCAGCTTCTACACAGATACGCAGTATTTT	CASSFYTDTQYF
TRBD1	TRBJ2-1	NA	TRBV15	TGTGCCACCAGTTCCCAACGATCGACAGGGATTAATGAGCAGTTCTTC	CATSSQRSTGINEQFF
TRBD2	TRBJ2-1	NA	TRBV10-3	TGTGCCATCAGTGAGAGGACTAGCGGGGCACTCCACAATGAGCAGTTCTTC	CAISERTSGALHNEQFF
TRBD1	TRBJ1-1	NA	TRBV27	TGTGCCAGCAGTCTCCAGGGGGCTGCTGAAGCTTTCTTT	CASSLQGAAEAFF
NA	TRBJ1-4	NA	TRBV25-1	TGTGCCAGCAGTGGACAACAGGGTTATGAAAAACTGTTTTTT	CASSGQQGYEKLFF
NA	TRBJ1-3	NA	TRBV11-3	TGTGCCAGCAGCTTCAGCTCTGGAAACACCATATATTTT	CASSFSSGNTIYF
NA	TRBJ1-2	NA	TRBV6-1	TGTGCCAGCAGTGAAGATCAGGGGCCCGATGGCTACACCTTC	CASSEDQGPDGYTF
NA	TRBJ2-5	NA	TRBV18	TGTGCCAGCTCACAGGGGGAAGAGACCCAGTACTTC	CASSQGEETQYF
NA	TRBJ2-7	NA	TRBV15	TGTGCCACCAGCAGAGATCGGGTAGGCGAGCAGTACTTC	CATSRDRVGEQYF
NA	TRBJ1-4	NA	TRBV9	TGTGCCAGCAGCTCCTCGACAGCAGATAATGAAAAACTGTTTTTT	CASSSSTADNEKLFF
TRBD1	TRBJ2-1	once	TRBV9	TGTGCCAGCAGCGTTTGGACAGGGGGAGGAGACGAGCAGTTCTTC	CASSVWTGGGDEQFF
NA	TRBJ2-3	NA	TRBV10-3	TGTGCCATCAGTGAGAGGGGCCAAACAGATACGCAGTATTTT	CAISERGQTDTQYF
TRBD1	TRBJ2-7	NA	TRBV7-2	TGTGCCAGCAGCTCGACAGGGAGAGATTGGGAGCAGTACTTC	CASSSTGRDWEQYF
NA	TRBJ1-1	NA	TRBV2	TGTGCCAGCATCCGAGGAGGGCAGGGAGGGAGTTGGACTGAAGCTTTCTTT	CASIRGGQGGSWTEAFF
TRBD2	TRBJ2-7	NA	TRBV5-1	TGCGCCAGCAGCTTGGCCCCTAGCGGGGTGGGGGAGCAGTACTTC	CASSLAPSGVGEQYF